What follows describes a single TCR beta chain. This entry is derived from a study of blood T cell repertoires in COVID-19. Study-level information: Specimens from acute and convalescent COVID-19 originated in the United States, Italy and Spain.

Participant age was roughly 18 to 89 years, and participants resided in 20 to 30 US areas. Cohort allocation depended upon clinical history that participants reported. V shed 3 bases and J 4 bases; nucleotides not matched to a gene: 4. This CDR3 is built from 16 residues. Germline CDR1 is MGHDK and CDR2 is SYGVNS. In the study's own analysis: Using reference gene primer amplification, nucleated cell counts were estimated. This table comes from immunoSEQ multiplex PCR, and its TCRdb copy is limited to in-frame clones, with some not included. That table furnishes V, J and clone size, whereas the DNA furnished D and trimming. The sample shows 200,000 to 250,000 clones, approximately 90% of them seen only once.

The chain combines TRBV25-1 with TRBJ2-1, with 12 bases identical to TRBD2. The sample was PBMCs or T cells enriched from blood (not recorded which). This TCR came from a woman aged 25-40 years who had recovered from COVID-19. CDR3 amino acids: CASSDPGLAGYNEQFF. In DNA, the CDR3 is TGTGCCAGCAGTGACCCCGGACTAGCGGGGTACAATGAGCAGTTCTTC.